Listed below are T cell receptor beta chains from one sample, sequenced in a study of cytomegalovirus exposure and HLA in healthy donors. Assay: immunoSEQ multiplex PCR; the TCRdb copy retains only in-frame clones and omits some. The sample contains around 140,000 clones, about four fifths of which appear only once. The specimen sequenced was PBMCs. These receptor sequences come from a male donor in good health and CMV-seronegative. The CDR3 runs from the conserved cysteine through the conserved F or W. A D gene is named only where the DNA matches it firmly. Only some rows state a clone size, as once, few, many or a class for expanded clones.

V	size	D	J	DNA	CDR3
TRBV10-3	.	TRBD2	TRBJ2-7	TGTGCCATCAGGACCGGGACTAGCGGGGGGCCGAACTCCTACGAGCAGTACTTC	CAIRTGTSGGPNSYEQYF
TRBV6-5	.	.	TRBJ1-3	TGTGCCAGCAGTTACTCGAAGGGAGCCGGAAACACCATATATTTT	CASSYSKGAGNTIYF
TRBV6-5	.	TRBD1	TRBJ2-7	TGTGCCAGCACCGGGACAGGAGGATCCGAGCAGTACTTC	CASTGTGGSEQYF
TRBV4-1	.	.	TRBJ2-5	TGCGCCAGCAGCCAAGACCCGGAGGAGGAGCAGTACTTC	CASSQDPEEEQYF
TRBV5-4	.	.	TRBJ2-7	TGTGCCAGCAGCTTGTCGGGGTACGAGCAGTACTTC	CASSLSGYEQYF
TRBV30	.	.	TRBJ2-6	TGTGCCTTCAGGGAGGTGATCTCTGGGGCCAACGTCCTGACTTTC	CAFREVISGANVLTF
TRBV9	.	TRBD1	TRBJ1-1	TGTGCCAGCACGGCTCAACAGGGGTTCAACACTGAAGCTTTCTTT	CASTAQQGFNTEAFF
TRBV19	.	.	TRBJ2-4	TGTGCCAGTAGCGGAGGACCGATAGCCAAAAACATTCAGTACTTC	CASSGGPIAKNIQYF
TRBV6-1	.	.	TRBJ1-2	TGTGCCAGCACCCCAACCCGGACAATCTATGGCTACACCTTC	CASTPTRTIYGYTF
TRBV5-4	few	.	TRBJ1-1	TGTGCCAGCAGCCCTCCGTCACAGGGGAACACTGAAGCTTTCTTT	CASSPPSQGNTEAFF
TRBV7-2	.	TRBD2	TRBJ2-5	TGTGCCAGCAGCGTATTAGGTCTGTTGCGGGGGGGCCGCGAGACCCAGTACTTC	CASSVLGLLRGGRETQYF
TRBV18	.	.	TRBJ2-4	TGTGCCAGCTCACTAGGGGGAGCCAAAAACATTCAGTACTTC	CASSLGGAKNIQYF
TRBV5-5	.	TRBD2	TRBJ2-3	TGTGCCAGCAGCTATTGGGCTAGCGGGGCAGATACGCAGTATTTT	CASSYWASGADTQYF
TRBV13	.	.	TRBJ2-3	TGTGCCAGCAGCTTACTGGGGCAAGATACGCAGTATTTT	CASSLLGQDTQYF
TRBV7-2	once	.	TRBJ2-2	TGTGCCAGCGGACTAAGGGCCGGGGAGCTGTTTTTT	CASGLRAGELFF
TRBV19	.	TRBD1	TRBJ2-3	TGTGCCAGTAGTGAAAGGACAGGGGGAATAGATACGCAGTATTTT	CASSERTGGIDTQYF
TRBV7-9	.	.	TRBJ1-1	TGTGCCAGCAGCTTGGCCAGACAGGACACTGAAGCTTTCTTT	CASSLARQDTEAFF
TRBV4-2	.	.	TRBJ1-3	TGTGCCAGCAGCCAAGATCGGGGGGGGCCCGGCTGGGGAAACACCATATATTTT	CASSQDRGGPGWGNTIYF
TRBV5-1	.	TRBD1	TRBJ1-1	TGCGCCAGCAGCTCTACTCGGACAGGGCTGAACACTGAAGCTTTCTTT	CASSSTRTGLNTEAFF
TRBV5-1	.	TRBD1	TRBJ1-2	TGCGCCAGCAGCGAATTGGGACAGGGAAACTATGGCTACACCTTC	CASSELGQGNYGYTF
TRBV5-4	.	.	TRBJ2-2	TGTGCCAGCAGCTTAACAGAGAACACCGGGGAGCTGTTTTTT	CASSLTENTGELFF